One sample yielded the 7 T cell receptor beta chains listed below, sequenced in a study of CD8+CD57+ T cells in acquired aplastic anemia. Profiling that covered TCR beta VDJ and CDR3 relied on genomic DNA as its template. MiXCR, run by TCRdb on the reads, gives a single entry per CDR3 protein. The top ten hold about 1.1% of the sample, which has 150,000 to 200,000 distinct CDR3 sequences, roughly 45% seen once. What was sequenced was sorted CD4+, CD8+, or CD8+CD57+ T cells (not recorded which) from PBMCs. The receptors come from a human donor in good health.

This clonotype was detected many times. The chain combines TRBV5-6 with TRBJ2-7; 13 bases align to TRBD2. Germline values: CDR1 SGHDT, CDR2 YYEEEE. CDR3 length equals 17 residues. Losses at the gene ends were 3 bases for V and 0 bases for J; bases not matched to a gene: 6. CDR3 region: CASSSGTSGKSSYEQYF. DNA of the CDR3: TGTGCCAGCAGCTCGGGGACTAGCGGGAAGAGCTCCTACGAGCAGTACTTC.

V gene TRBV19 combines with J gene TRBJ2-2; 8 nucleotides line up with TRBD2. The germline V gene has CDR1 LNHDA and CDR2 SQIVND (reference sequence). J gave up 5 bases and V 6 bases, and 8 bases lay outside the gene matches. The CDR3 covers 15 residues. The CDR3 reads CASRPSGRETGELFF. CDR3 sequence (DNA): TGTGCCAGTAGACCCAGCGGGAGAGAAACCGGGGAGCTGTTTTTT.

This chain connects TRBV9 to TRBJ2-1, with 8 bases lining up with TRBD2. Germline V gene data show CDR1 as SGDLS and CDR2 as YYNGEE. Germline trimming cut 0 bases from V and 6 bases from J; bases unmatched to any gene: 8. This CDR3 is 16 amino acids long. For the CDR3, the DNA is TGTGCCAGCAGCGTAGATCCAGCGGGGGTCATCAATGAGCAGTTCTTC. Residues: CASSVDPAGVINEQFF. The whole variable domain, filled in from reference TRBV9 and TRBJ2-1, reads DSGVTQTPKHLITATGQRVTLRCSPRSGDLSVYWYQQSLDQGLQFLIQYYNGEERAKGNILERFSAQQFPDLHSELNLSSLELGDSALYFCASSVDPAGVINEQFFGPGTRLTVL.

DNA of the CDR3: TGCAGTGCCAGCACAGGGGGCTACGAGCAGTACTTC. Translated, it gives CSASTGGYEQYF. The chain carries TRBV20-1 and TRBJ2-7; 8 positions match TRBD1. This CDR3 contains 12 residues. J gave up 3 bases and V 6 bases, and 4 bases lay outside the gene matches. The germline gives CDR1 DFQATT, CDR2 SNEGSKA (reference sequence).

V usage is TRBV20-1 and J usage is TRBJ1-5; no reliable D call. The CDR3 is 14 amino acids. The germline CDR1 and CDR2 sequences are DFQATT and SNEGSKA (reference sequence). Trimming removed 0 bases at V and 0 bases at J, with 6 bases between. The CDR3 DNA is TGCAGTGCTAGAGACGGTCATAGCAATCAGCCCCAGCATTTT. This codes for CSARDGHSNQPQHF.

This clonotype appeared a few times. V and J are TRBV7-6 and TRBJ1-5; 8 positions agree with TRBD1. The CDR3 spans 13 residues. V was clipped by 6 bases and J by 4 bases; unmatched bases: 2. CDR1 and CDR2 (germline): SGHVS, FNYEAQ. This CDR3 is CASSQGANQPQHF. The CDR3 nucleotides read TGTGCCAGCAGTCAGGGGGCGAATCAGCCCCAGCATTTT.

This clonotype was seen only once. CDR3 sequence: CASSEASGPRGDTQYF. Here the CDR3 DNA reads TGTGCCAGCAGTGAAGCGTCGGGGCCGCGGGGAGATACGCAGTATTTT. This chain links TRBV25-1 with TRBJ2-3; D perhaps matches TRBD2 (6 bases). The CDR3 loop spans 16 amino acids. The germline gives CDR1 MGHDK, CDR2 SYGVNS. V was pared by 2 bases and J by 5 bases, with 17 bases between.